This T cell receptor beta chain is drawn from a study of control samples from healthy donors and cancer patients. Sequencing used immunoSEQ multiplex PCR; TCRdb keeps in-frame clones, though not all of them. The table lists about 120,000 clones, more than 80% of them singletons. The CDR3 contains 15 residues. J lost 8 bases, V lost 2 bases, and 4 bases had no gene match. Germline V gene lookup returns CDR1 MGHDK and CDR2 SYGVNS. Sequenced input: PBMCs. This receptor was identified in a woman aged 45-65 years with colorectal cancer. The V gene is TRBV25-1, the J gene TRBJ1-6; TRBD1 aligns across 9 bases. CDR3 residues: CASSERGQGYSPLHF. The CDR3 nucleotides read TGTGCCAGCAGTGAACGGGGACAGGGTTATTCACCCCTCCACTTT.